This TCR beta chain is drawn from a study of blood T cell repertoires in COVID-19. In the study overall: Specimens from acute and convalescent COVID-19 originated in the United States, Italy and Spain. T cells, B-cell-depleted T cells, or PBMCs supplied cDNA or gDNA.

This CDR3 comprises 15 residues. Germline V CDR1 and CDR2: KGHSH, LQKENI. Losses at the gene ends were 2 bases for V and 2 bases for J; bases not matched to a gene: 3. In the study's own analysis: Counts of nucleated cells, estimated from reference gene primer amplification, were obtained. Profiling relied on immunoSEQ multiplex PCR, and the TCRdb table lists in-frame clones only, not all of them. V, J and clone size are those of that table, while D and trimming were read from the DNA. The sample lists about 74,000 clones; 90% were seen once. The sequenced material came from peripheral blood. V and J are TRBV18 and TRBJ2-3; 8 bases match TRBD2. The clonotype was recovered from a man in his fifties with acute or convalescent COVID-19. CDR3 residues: CASSPSGRVTDTQYF. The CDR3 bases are TGTGCCAGCTCACCAAGCGGGAGAGTCACAGATACGCAGTATTTT.